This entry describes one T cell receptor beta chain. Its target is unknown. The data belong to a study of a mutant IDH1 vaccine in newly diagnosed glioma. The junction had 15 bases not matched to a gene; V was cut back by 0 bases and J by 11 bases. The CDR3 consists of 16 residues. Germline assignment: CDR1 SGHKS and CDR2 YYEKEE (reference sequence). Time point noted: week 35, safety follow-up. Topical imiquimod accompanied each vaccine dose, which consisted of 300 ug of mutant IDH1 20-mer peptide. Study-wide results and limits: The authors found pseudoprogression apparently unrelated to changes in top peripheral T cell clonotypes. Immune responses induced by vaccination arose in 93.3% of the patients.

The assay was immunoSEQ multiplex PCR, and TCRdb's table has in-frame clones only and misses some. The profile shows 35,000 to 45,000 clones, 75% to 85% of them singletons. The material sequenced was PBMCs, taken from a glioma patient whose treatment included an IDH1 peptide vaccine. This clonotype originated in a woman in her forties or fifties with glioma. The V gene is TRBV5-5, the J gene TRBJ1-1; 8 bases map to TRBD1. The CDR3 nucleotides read TGTGCCAGCAGCTTGGACCATTGGCAGGGGGCATATCGGGCTTTCTTT. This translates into CASSLDHWQGAYRAFF.